The present T cell receptor beta chain was sequenced within a study of blood T cell repertoires in COVID-19. Overall study: The samples span acute and convalescent COVID-19 from the United States, Italy and Spain. PBMCs, B-cell-depleted T cells, or T cells were the source of the cDNA or gDNA that made up the material.

How the authors handled the data: It was from reference gene primer amplification that nucleated cell counts were estimated. TCRdb keeps only in-frame clones here, not all; method: immunoSEQ multiplex PCR. V and J calls plus clone size are reproduced from that table; the DNA served to infer D and trimming. The table includes around 140,000 clones, around 80% detected once. This clone occurred a few times. Germline CDR1 reads MDHEN; CDR2 reads SYDVKM. V shed 6 bases and J 4 bases; nucleotides not matched to a gene: 13. This CDR3 has 16 residues. This TCR was sampled from a woman older than 75 with active or convalescent COVID-19. Sequenced input: peripheral blood. The gene calls are TRBV28 and TRBJ2-7; TRBD1 matches 9 bases. CDR3 amino acids: CASSQGAGQGGYEQYF. CDR3 nucleotide sequence: TGTGCCAGCAGCCAGGGAGCGGGACAGGGCGGTTACGAGCAGTACTTC.